This T cell receptor beta chain was obtained from a study of blood T cell repertoires in COVID-19. Turning to the study itself: There were acute and convalescent COVID-19 samples, and they came from the United States, Italy and Spain. T cells, B-cell-depleted T cells, or PBMCs supplied cDNA or gDNA.

Per the authors' pipeline: Reference gene primer amplification gave estimated nucleated cell counts. The assay was immunoSEQ multiplex PCR, and TCRdb's table has in-frame clones only and misses some. V and J calls and clone size are given by that table; D and trimming were obtained from the DNA. Here the sample spans 150,000 to 200,000 clones, about 81% being singletons. There are 14 residues in the CDR3. The genes are TRBV21-1 and TRBJ2-7; TRBD2, the table's D call, was not compared with the DNA. TRBV21-1 is marked as a pseudogene. The sequence derives from a man aged 30 to 39 with active or convalescent COVID-19. Sequencing was performed on peripheral blood. The CDR3 DNA is TGCGGGAGGACAGCCTTCTCCTCCGGGTACGAGCAGTACTTC. Its protein is CGRTAFSSGYEQYF.